A selection of T cell receptor beta chains follows, all from one sample in a study of T cell responses to AZD1222 COVID-19 vaccine. The method was immunoSEQ multiplex PCR; TCRdb's version includes in-frame clones alone and lacks a portion of them. The table shows approximately 110,000 clones, with just over 85% occurring only once. Sequencing was performed on peripheral blood, taken on day 0 of AZD1222 vaccination. All receptors derive from an adult in good health. Each CDR3 is given with its conserved first and last residue. A D gene is named only where the DNA matches it firmly. Some rows have no size entry. The others give once, few or many, or a class for an expanded clone.

D	size	V	J	DNA	CDR3
TRBD1	-	TRBV4-2	TRBJ2-7	TGTGCCAGCAGCCAAGTGTCGGGCCCGGCAGGGGGCGTTTACGAGCAGTACTTC	CASSQVSGPAGGVYEQYF
-	-	TRBV9	TRBJ1-2	TGTGCCAGCAGGACCTCAGGTGGAGGCTACACCTTC	CASRTSGGGYTF
-	-	TRBV5-1	TRBJ1-1	TGCGCCAGCAGCATGTCGGGGCAGAACACTGAAGCTTTCTTT	CASSMSGQNTEAFF
-	once	TRBV19	TRBJ1-1	TGTGCCAGTAGTATGAGTAACACTGAAGCTTTCTTT	CASSMSNTEAFF
-	-	TRBV10-3	TRBJ2-1	TGTGCCATCAGTGACCCGGGACTCTCATACAATGAGCAGTTCTTC	CAISDPGLSYNEQFF
TRBD2	-	TRBV24-1	TRBJ2-1	TGTGCCACCGCCGGGACTAGCTGGAATGAGCAGTTCTTC	CATAGTSWNEQFF
-	-	TRBV28	TRBJ1-5	TGTGCCAGCAGCTCGGGGTCAAGGTCCAATCAGCCCCAGCATTTT	CASSSGSRSNQPQHF
TRBD1	-	TRBV7-8	TRBJ1-5	TGTGCCAGCAGCTCGGGACAGGTTAATCGTCCCCAGCATTTT	CASSSGQVNRPQHF
TRBD1	few	TRBV6-5	TRBJ1-4	TGTGCCAGCAGGGGGGGGGACAGGGGACGTGAAAAACTGTTTTTT	CASRGGDRGREKLFF
-	-	TRBV5-1	TRBJ1-1	TGCGCCAGCGCGCGACAGGACGGCACTGAAGCTTTCTTT	CASARQDGTEAFF
-	-	TRBV4-3	TRBJ2-7	TGCGCCAGCAGCCAAGATTCCTCCCCCTCCTACGAGCAGTACTTC	CASSQDSSPSYEQYF
-	-	TRBV5-1	TRBJ1-3	TGCGCCAGCAGCTTTCAAACAGGGTACGGAAACACCATATATTTT	CASSFQTGYGNTIYF
-	-	TRBV6-2/TRBV6-3	TRBJ2-7	TGTGCCAGCAGCCGCGACCCGACAGAAAGATACGAGCAGTACTTC	CASSRDPTERYEQYF